The 17 T cell receptor beta chains in this list originate from one sample, sequenced in a study of T cell changes during pregnancy in multiple sclerosis. Repertoires were generated with immunoSEQ multiplex PCR, while TCRdb's copy carries only in-frame clones and drops some. The sample lists 70,000 to 75,000 clones, more than 85% occurring once. The material was peripheral blood, obtained before pregnancy. These receptors were collected from a female donor with multiple sclerosis, enrolled in a pregnancy study.

The rearrangement joins TRBV4-1 to TRBJ1-4; 7 nucleotides match TRBD1. Trimming cost V 1 base and J 5 bases; bases outside gene matches: 4. CDR1 is MGHRA and CDR2 is YSYEKL in the germline V gene. CDR3 size: 15 residues. CDR3 protein: CASSQAVTGNEKLFF. The CDR3 DNA reads as TGCGCCAGCAGCCAAGCCGTGACAGGGAATGAAAAACTGTTTTTT.

The genes are TRBV29-1 and TRBJ1-1; tentatively, D is TRBD1 (5 bases). Trimming cost V 3 bases and J 8 bases, with 7 bases left between them. From germline, CDR1 is SQVTM and CDR2 ANQGSEA. The CDR3 is 10 amino acids. The CDR3 DNA follows: TGCAGCGTTGAGGAGGGGGAAGCTTTCTTT. Amino acid sequence: CSVEEGEAFF.

The chain links TRBV29-1 to TRBJ1-2, with D possibly being TRBD1 (6 bases). V gave up 6 bases and J gave up 0 bases, with 11 bases separating them. CDR1 SQVTM and CDR2 ANQGSEA come from the germline V gene. CDR3 size: 13 residues. CDR3 sequence (DNA): TGCAGCGTCCCCGGGACAACTAACTATGGCTACACCTTC. Protein product: CSVPGTTNYGYTF. Full variable domain (remainder filled in from reference TRBV29-1 and TRBJ1-2): SAVISQKPSRDICQRGTSLTIQCQVDSQVTMMFWYRQQPGQSLTLIATANQGSEATYESGFVIDKFPISRPNLTFSTLTVSNMSPEDSSIYLCSVPGTTNYGYTFGSGTRLTVV.

The chain has TRBV5-6 and TRBJ1-3; a weak D match, TRBD1 (6 bases). CDR1 and CDR2 (germline): SGHDT, YYEEEE. This CDR3 is 13 amino acids long. V was shortened by 4 bases and J by 9 bases, with 14 bases between the two germline ends. The CDR3 sequence: CASSLVLGATIYF. The DNA for the CDR3 is TGTGCCAGCAGCCTGGTCCTGGGGGCCACCATATATTTT. The full variable domain, in which reference TRBV5-6 and TRBJ1-3 provide the parts outside the CDR3, is DAGVTQSPTHLIKTRGQQVTLRCSPKSGHDTVSWYQQALGQGPQFIFQYYEEEERQRGNFPDRFSGHQFPNYSSELNVNALLLGDSALYLCASSLVLGATIYFGEGSWLTVV.

The chain recombines TRBV18 with TRBJ2-6; D perhaps matches TRBD1 (5 bases). The CDR3 is 17 amino acids. Germline V gene sequence: CDR1 KGHSH, CDR2 LQKENI. V was cut by 3 bases and J by 4 bases, with 16 bases left in between. Here the CDR3 DNA reads TGTGCCAGCTCACCGCAAGAAACAGGACACGGGGCCAACGTCCTGACTTTC. Protein: CASSPQETGHGANVLTF.

This rearrangement joins TRBV6-5 to TRBJ1-4, with TRBD1 as a possible D gene (6 bases). Germline CDR1 reads MNHEY; CDR2 reads SVGAGI. Trimming shortened V by 0 bases and J by 8 bases, and 13 bases separated the two germline ends. The CDR3 contains 15 residues. The CDR3 region is CASSYSAGEGEKLFF. The CDR3 DNA sequence: TGTGCCAGCAGTTACTCGGCAGGGGAGGGAGAAAAACTGTTTTTT.

This chain connects TRBV29-1 to TRBJ2-5, with 8 bases aligning to TRBD1. CDR3 length equals 12 residues. The germline V gene encodes CDR1 SQVTM and CDR2 ANQGSEA. J lost 1 base, V lost 6 bases, and 1 base had no gene match. CDR3: CSVGQGQETQYF. The CDR3 region has the DNA TGCAGCGTCGGACAGGGCCAAGAGACCCAGTACTTC.

The genes are TRBV19 and TRBJ1-5; 7 bases line up with TRBD1. V gave up 6 bases and J gave up 2 bases; unmatched junction bases: 7. Germline CDR1 is LNHDA and CDR2 is SQIVND (reference sequence). There are 15 residues in the CDR3. Here the CDR3 DNA reads TGTGCCAGTAGCACAGGACAGGTGGGCAATCAGCCCCAGCATTTT. Translated: CASSTGQVGNQPQHF.

DNA of the CDR3: TGTGCCAGCAGTGCCCGACAGGTGGGGGATTCACCCCTCCACTTT. This encodes CASSARQVGDSPLHF. This chain uses TRBV2 with TRBJ1-6, with D possibly being TRBD1 (6 bases). V was clipped by 4 bases and J by 8 bases, with 15 bases between them. This CDR3 contains 15 residues. Germline-derived CDR1 and CDR2 are SNHLY and FYNNEI.

The chain joins TRBV6-1 to TRBJ1-2, with 8 bases matching TRBD1. The CDR3 extends over 13 amino acids. After removal of 6 bases from V and 4 bases from J, the junction contained 4 bases not matched to a gene. The V gene's germline CDR1 is MNHNS and CDR2 SASEGT. CDR3 amino acids: CASRDRAGYGYTF. The CDR3 bases are TGTGCCAGCAGGGACAGGGCGGGCTATGGCTACACCTTC.

The rearrangement joins TRBV4-2 to TRBJ1-1, with a tentative D call TRBD1 (5 bases). V was clipped by 1 base and J by 10 bases, with 16 bases between them. Looked up from germline, CDR1 is LGHNA and CDR2 is YNFKEQ. The CDR3 length is 14 residues. CDR3 sequence (DNA): TGTGCCAGCAGCCAAGGGTCAGGGAAGTTTGGAGCTTTCTTT. Translating it yields CASSQGSGKFGAFF.

The rearrangement links TRBV7-6 to TRBJ2-2; TRBD2 is a possible D gene (5 bases). The CDR3 has 14 residues. Germline CDR1 and CDR2: SGHVS and FNYEAQ. The V gene lost 4 bases and the J gene lost 14 bases, with 20 bases spanning the gap. The CDR3 bases are TGTGCCAGCAGCTCGGGGTCCCCCGGCAATGAACTGTTTTTT. Its protein is CASSSGSPGNELFF.

V and J are TRBV18 and TRBJ1-5; D uncertain. Trimming took off 1 base at V and 7 bases at J, with 17 bases between the two ends. This CDR3 is built from 16 residues. Germline loops: CDR1 KGHSH, CDR2 LQKENI. CDR3 nucleotide sequence: TGTGCCAGCTCACCACTCCCTGGACCTCGAGGGCAGCCCCAGCATTTT. Translated, it gives CASSPLPGPRGQPQHF.

The V and J genes are TRBV5-1 and TRBJ2-2, with D perhaps TRBD2 (6 bases). The V end lost 0 bases, the J end lost 7 bases, and 13 bases lay between the germline ends. This CDR3 region has 15 residues. In germline, CDR1 is SGHRS, CDR2 YFSETQ. In DNA, the CDR3 is TGCGCCAGCAGCTTGGCGCCCCGCGGGAACGGGGAGCTGTTTTTT. Its translation: CASSLAPRGNGELFF.

V usage is TRBV7-9 and J usage is TRBJ1-1; TRBD1 is a possible D gene (5 bases). CDR1 and CDR2 (germline): SEHNR, FQNEAQ (reference sequence). The CDR3 consists of 18 residues. Trimming took 1 base from V and 0 from J, leaving 18 bases between them. CDR3 region: CASSLVILPGLVNTEAFF. CDR3 in DNA: TGTGCCAGCAGCTTAGTTATTTTGCCGGGACTAGTGAACACTGAAGCTTTCTTT.

V and J are TRBV30 and TRBJ2-4, with a tentative D call TRBD2 (6 bases). V lost 5 bases to trimming and J lost 8 bases, with 13 bases between them. The length of the CDR3 is 12 residues. Germline V gives CDR1 GTSNPN, CDR2 SVGIG (reference sequence). The CDR3 DNA is TGTGCCTGGGGGGGAGGAGATCACATTCAGTACTTC. Its translation is CAWGGGDHIQYF.

The chain couples TRBV5-6 to TRBJ2-5, with 11 nucleotides matching TRBD1. Trimming cost V 4 bases and J 2 bases; bases outside gene matches: 1. Germline V gives CDR1 SGHDT, CDR2 YYEEEE. The CDR3 consists of 14 residues. The DNA for the CDR3 is TGTGCCAGCAGCAGGGACAGGGGGCAAGAGACCCAGTACTTC. Its protein is CASSRDRGQETQYF.